The 23 T cell receptor beta chains below come from one sample, sequenced in a study of OX40 agonist ivuxolimab in advanced cancers. The library was obtained by the immunoSEQ multiplex PCR assay. TCRdb carries this immuneACCESS record with in-frame sequences only. Its versions omit some clonotypes, under half of them owing to an unresolved V gene in the studies checked, with the rest unexplained. The sample table holds 25,000 to 30,000 clones, of which 84% were seen once. The ten largest clones represent over 15% of the sample. Sequenced here: CD4+ or CD8+ T cells sorted from blood, sampled in a trial of the OX40 agonist ivuxolimab. The receptors originated from an adult with an advanced solid tumor such as melanoma, head and neck, liver or kidney cancer.

The chain links TRBV7-8 to TRBJ1-1, with D possibly TRBD1 on 5 matching bases. This CDR3 contains 14 residues. The V and J ends lost 5 bases and 1 base respectively, with 11 bases between them. Germline loops: CDR1 SGHVS, CDR2 FQNEAQ. CDR3 residues: CASSPFTGNTEAFF. DNA of the CDR3: TGTGCCAGCAGCCCTTTTACAGGGAACACTGAAGCTTTCTTT.

The CDR3 bases are TGTGCCAGCAGTCTACAGGGGGCGCGCAATCAGCCCCAGCATTTT. Translation: CASSLQGARNQPQHF. The V call is TRBV6-1, the J call TRBJ1-5; TRBD1 aligns across 9 bases. This CDR3 region has 15 residues. Per the germline V gene, CDR1 is MNHNS and CDR2 is SASEGT. Germline trimming cut 5 bases from V and 2 bases from J; bases unmatched to any gene: 4.

The CDR3 sequence: CASSPTGALVETDTQYF. As DNA, the CDR3 is TGTGCCAGCAGCCCTACCGGGGCCCTAGTGGAGACAGATACGCAGTATTTT. The chain uses TRBV9 and TRBJ2-3; D possibly uses TRBD1 or TRBD2 (5 bases each). This CDR3 is built from 17 residues. The germline CDR1 and CDR2 sequences are SGDLS and YYNGEE. The V and J ends lost 4 bases and 3 bases respectively, with 21 bases between them.

In DNA form, the CDR3 reads TGCGCCAGCAGCTTTATGTCAGAATTTTACGAGCAGTACTTC. This gives the protein CASSFMSEFYEQYF. J is TRBJ2-7 and V is TRBV5-1; D is undetermined. Trimming removed 2 bases at V and 4 bases at J, with 13 bases between. The CDR3 length is 14 residues. Germline CDR1 is SGHRS and CDR2 is YFSETQ.

The V call is TRBV5-5, the J call TRBJ2-2; D unclear. V was shortened by 3 bases and J by 0 bases, with 9 bases between the two germline ends. This CDR3 is built from 15 residues. Germline lookup yields CDR1 SGHKS and CDR2 YYEKEE (reference sequence). The CDR3 sequence: CASSSIGSNTGELFF. The DNA of the CDR3 is TGTGCCAGCAGCTCGATCGGATCGAACACCGGGGAGCTGTTTTTT.

The V call is TRBV5-5, the J call TRBJ2-5, with 8 bases aligning to TRBD2. This CDR3 contains 15 residues. V shed 4 bases, J shed 4 bases, and the junction held 9 bases outside the gene matches. The germline gives CDR1 SGHKS, CDR2 YYEKEE (reference sequence). CDR3: CASSPAGGTGETQYF. CDR3 sequence (DNA): TGTGCCAGCAGCCCGGCGGGGGGTACGGGAGAGACCCAGTACTTC.

This chain links TRBV4-3 with TRBJ2-5; the D gene is possibly TRBD2 (6 bases). Germline loops: CDR1 LGHNA, CDR2 YSLEER. The CDR3 sequence is 15 residues long. V was trimmed by 0 bases and J by 5 bases, leaving 13 bases between them. The CDR3 sequence is CASSQDPTSFETQYF. CDR3 DNA: TGCGCCAGCAGCCAAGACCCCACTAGCTTTGAGACCCAGTACTTC.

This chain joins TRBV11-2 and TRBJ2-7; 8 bases line up with TRBD2. After removal of 1 base from V and 5 bases from J, the junction contained 10 bases not matched to a gene. Germline V gene lookup returns CDR1 SGHAT and CDR2 FQNNGV. The CDR3 is 16 amino acids. The CDR3 DNA reads TGTGCCAGCAGCTTAGGGCGGGAGGACCCTCAGGACGAGCAGTACTTC. This encodes CASSLGREDPQDEQYF.

This chain connects TRBV2 to TRBJ2-7; D is unclear. Deletions cut 5 bases from V and 2 bases from J, with 16 bases between. The CDR3 is made up of 15 amino acids. Germline V gene data show CDR1 as SNHLY and CDR2 as FYNNEI. The CDR3 nucleotides are TGTGCCAGCAGTAGCGCTGTCGACTTAACCTACGAGCAGTACTTC. Its translation is CASSSAVDLTYEQYF. The entire variable domain, with the rest obtained from reference TRBV2 and TRBJ2-7, is as follows: EPEVTQTPSHQVTQMGQEVILRCVPISNHLYFYWYRQILGQKVEFLVSFYNNEISEKSEIFDDQFSVERPDGSNFTLKIRSTKLEDSAMYFCASSSAVDLTYEQYFGPGTRLTVT.

The genes are TRBV10-2 and TRBJ2-7, with 12 bases matching TRBD2. V lost 7 bases and J lost 4; bases outside the gene matches: 2. CDR3 size: 13 residues. The germline V gene encodes CDR1 WSHSY and CDR2 SAAADI. DNA of the CDR3: TGCGCCAGCAAGACTAGCGGGAGTTACGAGCAGTACTTC. Translation: CASKTSGSYEQYF.

The V and J genes are TRBV5-8 and TRBJ2-1; D gene unclear. The germline V and J ends were trimmed by 0 bases and 4 bases, with 11 bases remaining between them. Germline V gene sequence: CDR1 SGHTS, CDR2 YDEGEE. The length of the CDR3 is 15 residues. Here the CDR3 reads CASSLGSGPYNEQFF. The DNA of the CDR3 is TGTGCCAGCAGCTTGGGTTCAGGCCCTTACAATGAGCAGTTCTTC.

The chain recombines TRBV30 with TRBJ2-4, with 8 nucleotides matching TRBD2. The CDR3 runs 13 residues. CDR1 GTSNPN and CDR2 SVGIG come from the germline V gene (reference sequence). V was pared by 3 bases and J by 10 bases, with 8 bases of the junction left unmatched. CDR3 amino acids: CAWREAGEGIQYF. The CDR3 nucleotides are TGTGCCTGGAGGGAAGCGGGAGAGGGGATTCAGTACTTC.

The chain recombines TRBV6-5 with TRBJ2-7; 8 bases match TRBD2. Germline V gene lookup returns CDR1 MNHEY and CDR2 SVGAGI. V trimming: 7 bases; J trimming: 7 bases; junction bases outside the gene matches: 3. This CDR3 contains 11 residues. The CDR3 DNA reads TGTGCCAGCACTAGCGGGCGAGAGCAGTACTTC. Its protein product is CASTSGREQYF.

V is TRBV7-2 and J is TRBJ1-6; 10 bases line up with TRBD1. Germline values: CDR1 SGHTA, CDR2 FQGNSA. The CDR3 contains 16 residues. Trimming took 5 bases from V and 9 from J; bases not matched to a gene: 10. In DNA, the CDR3 is TGTGCCAGCAGCCCGCATATAGGACAGGGGGGTTCACCCCTCCACTTT. It translates to CASSPHIGQGGSPLHF.

This clone has only a few counts. The rearrangement links TRBV5-6 to TRBJ1-2, with a tentative D call TRBD1 (6 bases). The CDR3 length is 17 residues. The V end was cut by 1 base, the J end by 3 bases, with 19 bases between. CDR1 is SGHDT, CDR2 YYEEEE, per germline. In DNA, the CDR3 is TGTGCCAGCAGCTTGCTGGGGAGGGGGAAGGGACACTATGGCTACACCTTC. Translating gives CASSLLGRGKGHYGYTF.

CDR3 loop: CASRAQGITEAFF. Written as DNA, the CDR3 is TGTGCCAGCAGAGCACAGGGAATCACTGAAGCTTTCTTT. The chain links TRBV28 to TRBJ1-1, with D possibly TRBD1 on 6 matching bases. This CDR3 is built from 13 residues. Trimming removed 6 bases at V and 4 bases at J, with 12 bases between. Germline V gene lookup returns CDR1 MDHEN and CDR2 SYDVKM.

The V and J genes are TRBV9 and TRBJ2-1; 7 bases agree with TRBD2. This CDR3 has 14 residues. V lost 2 bases to trimming and J lost 3 bases; unmatched junction nucleotides: 2. Germline assignment: CDR1 SGDLS and CDR2 YYNGEE. CDR3 in amino acids: CASSVGTNYNEQFF. CDR3 in DNA: TGTGCCAGCAGCGTTGGGACTAACTACAATGAGCAGTTCTTC.

V gene TRBV4-1 combines with J gene TRBJ1-2; perhaps TRBD1 as D (6 bases). The CDR3 runs 15 residues. V dropped 0 bases and J dropped 2 bases, with 10 bases sitting between them. Germline V gene lookup returns CDR1 MGHRA and CDR2 YSYEKL. This chain's CDR3 is CASSQDGQGNYGYTF. CDR3 coding DNA: TGCGCCAGCAGCCAAGATGGGCAGGGGAACTATGGCTACACCTTC.

This clone turned up a few times. This chain uses TRBV12-2 with TRBJ2-7. TRBV12-2 is deemed a pseudogene. The length of the CDR3 is 12 residues. The CDR3 DNA is TGTGCCAGCAGCACCGTATCCTACGAGCAGTACTTC. Its protein product is CASSTVSYEQYF.

The J gene is TRBJ2-5, the V gene TRBV4-1; weak D call: TRBD1 (5 bases). CDR3 length equals 14 residues. CDR1 MGHRA and CDR2 YSYEKL come from the germline V gene. With 4 bases removed from V and 0 bases from J, the gap between germline ends came to 9 bases. The CDR3 DNA sequence: TGCGCCAGCAGCCGCACAGGCTACCAAGAGACCCAGTACTTC. This translates into CASSRTGYQETQYF.

The chain joins TRBV9 to TRBJ1-1, with D unresolved. V dropped 3 bases and J dropped 4 bases, with 10 bases sitting between them. The CDR3 sequence is 13 residues long. CDR1 SGDLS and CDR2 YYNGEE come from the germline V gene. The CDR3 sequence is CASSEGPATEAFF. CDR3 bases: TGTGCCAGCAGCGAGGGCCCGGCCACTGAAGCTTTCTTT. The full variable domain, rest sourced from reference TRBV9 and TRBJ1-1, is DSGVTQTPKHLITATGQRVTLRCSPRSGDLSVYWYQQSLDQGLQFLIQYYNGEERAKGNILERFSAQQFPDLHSELNLSSLELGDSALYFCASSEGPATEAFFGQGTRLTVV.

V and J are TRBV7-6 and TRBJ2-3; D may be TRBD2 (5 bases). Germline lookup yields CDR1 SGHVS and CDR2 FNYEAQ. Trimming removed 4 bases from V and 7 bases from J, with 18 bases in between. This CDR3 has 15 residues. CDR3 DNA sequence: TGTGCCAGCAGCTCCCAACCGGATAGCGTTAATACGCAGTATTTT. Its protein product is CASSSQPDSVNTQYF.

The chain combines TRBV10-1 with TRBJ2-3; TRBD2 aligns across 11 bases. Unmatched junction bases numbered 6, after V lost 4 bases and J lost 6 bases. The CDR3 has 15 amino acids. Per germline, CDR1 WNHNN and CDR2 SYGVQD (reference sequence). The CDR3 region is CASSVTSGSVDTQYF. In nucleotides, the CDR3 is TGCGCCAGCAGTGTAACTAGCGGGAGCGTCGATACGCAGTATTTT.